The clone carrying this TCR beta chain came up once. What it binds is unknown. The data were taken from a study of OX40 agonist ivuxolimab in advanced cancers. Some clones are missing from TCRdb's copy, which holds only in-frame ones; the method was immunoSEQ multiplex PCR. The table has over 85,000 clones, more than 85% seen once; the top ten hold 0.25% to 0.35%. Whole-study findings and limits: Also present in some nonresponders was a low level of normalized T-cell clonal expansion.

V was trimmed by 2 bases and J by 0 bases, leaving 7 bases between them. This CDR3 spans 14 amino acids. Per the germline V gene, CDR1 is SGHTS and CDR2 is YDEGEE. The source is an adult with an advanced solid tumor such as melanoma, head and neck, liver or kidney cancer. Sequenced material: CD4+ or CD8+ T cells sorted from blood, taken in a trial of the OX40 agonist ivuxolimab. The gene calls are TRBV5-8 and TRBJ2-3; D ambiguous. Written as DNA, the CDR3 is TGTGCCAGCAGCTTTATGGGGAGCACAGATACGCAGTATTTT. It yields the protein CASSFMGSTDTQYF.